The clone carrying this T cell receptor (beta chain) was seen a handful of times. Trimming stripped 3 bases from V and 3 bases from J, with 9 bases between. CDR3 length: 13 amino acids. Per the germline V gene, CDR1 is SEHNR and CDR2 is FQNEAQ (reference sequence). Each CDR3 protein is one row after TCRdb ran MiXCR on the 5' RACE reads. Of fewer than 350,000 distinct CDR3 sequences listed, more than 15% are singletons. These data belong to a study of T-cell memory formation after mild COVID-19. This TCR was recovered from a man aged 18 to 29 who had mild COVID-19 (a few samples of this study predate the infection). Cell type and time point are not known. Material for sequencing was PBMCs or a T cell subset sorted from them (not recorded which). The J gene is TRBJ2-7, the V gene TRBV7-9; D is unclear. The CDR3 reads CASSFSYSYEQYF. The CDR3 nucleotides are TGTGCCAGCAGCTTCTCGTACAGCTACGAGCAGTACTTC. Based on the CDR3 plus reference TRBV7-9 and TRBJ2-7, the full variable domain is DTGVSQNPRHKITKRGQNVTFRCDPISEHNRLYWYRQTLGQGPEFLTYFQNEAQLEKSRLLSDRFSAERPKGSFSTLEIQRTEQGDSAMYLCASSFSYSYEQYFGPGTRLTVT.